Listed below are T cell receptor beta chains from one sample, sequenced in a study of PD-L1 blockade in urothelial cancer. Some clones are missing from TCRdb's copy, which holds only in-frame ones; the method was immunoSEQ multiplex PCR. The table has tens of thousands of clones, over 80% seen once. The material was PBMCs, obtained around atezolizumab (anti-PD-L1) treatment. The receptors derive from a man aged 45-65 years with urothelial cancer. The CDR3 runs from the conserved cysteine through the conserved F or W. A D gene is named only where the DNA matches it firmly. Only part of the rows carry a size: once, few, many, or a class if the clone is expanded.

CDR3aa	CDR3nt	d_gene	v_gene	j_gene	abundance
CASSERTGNTGELFF	TGTGCCAGCAGTGAAAGGACAGGGAACACCGGGGAGCTGTTTTTT	TRBD1	TRBV6-1	TRBJ2-2	NA
CASRGTGEVETQYF	TGCGCCAGCAGGGGGACAGGGGAGGTGGAGACCCAGTACTTC	TRBD1	TRBV10-2	TRBJ2-5	few
CARSSPTSDTQYF	TGTGCCAGAAGCAGCCCGACATCAGATACGCAGTATTTT	NA	TRBV5-3	TRBJ2-3	NA
CASSQDPGTPNEKLFF	TGCGCCAGCAGCCAAGACCCCGGGACACCTAATGAAAAACTGTTTTTT	NA	TRBV4-1	TRBJ1-4	NA
CASSSRGGNTEAFF	TGTGCCAGCAGCTCGAGAGGGGGTAACACTGAAGCTTTCTTT	NA	TRBV7-8	TRBJ1-1	NA
CSVRGFRPGYEQYF	TGCAGCGTCCGCGGGTTTAGGCCAGGCTACGAGCAGTACTTC	NA	TRBV29-1	TRBJ2-7	NA
CASSFLAGFSDEQFF	TGTGCCAGCAGCTTCTTAGCGGGATTTAGTGATGAGCAGTTCTTC	TRBD2	TRBV7-9	TRBJ2-1	NA
CASSLLAGGPDTQYF	TGTGCCAGCAGCTTACTAGCGGGGGGTCCAGATACGCAGTATTTT	TRBD2	TRBV7-8	TRBJ2-3	NA
CASSGTGGNEQFF	TGTGCCAGCTCAGGGACAGGGGGGAATGAGCAGTTCTTC	TRBD1	TRBV18	TRBJ2-1	NA
CASSQGDTGELFF	TGCGCCAGCAGCCAGGGGGACACCGGGGAGCTGTTTTTT	TRBD1	TRBV5-1	TRBJ2-2	NA
CASSLGGQGAYRRPNQPQHF	TGTGCCAGCAGTTTGGGTGGGCAGGGGGCTTACCGCAGGCCCAATCAGCCCCAGCATTTT	TRBD1	TRBV28	TRBJ1-5	NA
CAWSGTGRQPQHF	TGTGCCTGGAGTGGGACAGGCCGTCAGCCCCAGCATTTT	TRBD1	TRBV30	TRBJ1-5	NA
CAWSVRSLTGTEAFF	TGTGCCTGGAGTGTAAGGTCCCTAACGGGCACTGAAGCTTTCTTT	NA	TRBV30	TRBJ1-1	NA
CAWNGGGETQYF	TGTGCCTGGAACGGCGGGGGGGAGACCCAGTACTTC	TRBD2	TRBV30	TRBJ2-5	NA
CASRPGTGYYEQYF	TGTGCCAGCAGACCGGGGACAGGGTACTACGAGCAGTACTTC	TRBD1	TRBV6-1	TRBJ2-7	NA
CASSQEPPGLGLAGELFF	TGCGCCAGCAGCCAGGAACCTCCGGGACTAGGTCTTGCCGGGGAGCTGTTTTTT	TRBD2	TRBV4-1	TRBJ2-2	NA
CASSLGRQGVDTQYF	TGCGCCAGCAGCTTGGGTAGACAGGGGGTAGATACGCAGTATTTT	TRBD1	TRBV5-1	TRBJ2-3	few
CASSESGYYGYTF	TGTGCCAGCAGTGAATCAGGGTACTATGGCTACACCTTC	NA	TRBV25-1	TRBJ1-2	NA
CASSLKASGAGGDTQYF	TGTGCCAGCAGCTTGAAGGCTAGCGGGGCTGGGGGGGATACGCAGTATTTT	TRBD2	TRBV5-4	TRBJ2-3	NA
CASSLGQLNEKLFF	TGTGCCAGCAGCCTAGGACAGTTAAATGAAAAACTGTTTTTT	NA	TRBV7-6	TRBJ1-4	NA
CASRRDTSGNTIYF	TGTGCCAGCAGACGGGACACCTCTGGAAACACCATATATTTT	NA	TRBV6-5	TRBJ1-3	NA
CAWSFGGGTEAFF	TGTGCCTGGAGTTTCGGGGGTGGTACTGAAGCTTTCTTT	NA	TRBV30	TRBJ1-1	NA
CASIPQGWPEAFF	TGTGCCAGTATTCCGCAGGGGTGGCCTGAAGCTTTCTTT	NA	TRBV19	TRBJ1-1	NA
CASFPGQSLFYGYTF	TGCGCCAGCTTTCCGGGACAGAGCCTATTCTATGGCTACACCTTC	TRBD1	TRBV5-1	TRBJ1-2	NA
CASSLETGPTDGYTF	TGTGCCAGCAGCCTTGAAACAGGGCCCACCGATGGCTACACCTTC	NA	TRBV7-9	TRBJ1-2	NA
CASSEAGQGGTGELFF	TGTGCCAGCAGTGAAGCAGGCCAGGGAGGGACCGGGGAGCTGTTTTTT	TRBD2	TRBV2	TRBJ2-2	NA
CASSRMPVPQSRANVLTF	TGTGCCAGCAGCCGTATGCCAGTGCCACAAAGTCGGGCCAACGTCCTGACTTTC	NA	TRBV7-7	TRBJ2-6	NA
CASSSDRGPISTEAFF	TGCGCCAGCAGCTCTGACAGGGGGCCTATAAGCACTGAAGCTTTCTTT	TRBD1	TRBV5-1	TRBJ1-1	NA
CASSSSTGDTQYF	TGTGCCAGCAGTTCCTCCACAGGAGATACGCAGTATTTT	NA	TRBV2	TRBJ2-3	few
CASSLVSSWGGYTF	TGCGCCAGCAGCTTGGTATCTTCCTGGGGCGGCTACACCTTC	NA	TRBV5-1	TRBJ1-2	NA
CASSVGPSGQETQYF	TGTGCCAGCAGCGTAGGGCCTAGCGGCCAAGAGACCCAGTACTTC	TRBD2	TRBV9	TRBJ2-5	NA
CASSPSHLFGYTF	TGTGCCAGTAGTCCCAGTCATCTTTTTGGCTACACCTTC	NA	TRBV19	TRBJ1-2	NA
CASSSRPSGGVGELFF	TGTGCCAGCAGCTCAAGGCCTAGCGGGGGCGTCGGGGAGCTGTTTTTT	TRBD2	TRBV11-2	TRBJ2-2	NA
CASSPFLAGGPSSYEQYF	TGTGCCAGCAGCCCCTTCCTAGCGGGGGGACCAAGCTCCTACGAGCAGTACTTC	TRBD2	TRBV14	TRBJ2-7	NA
CASSSVYEQYF	TGTGCCAGCAGTTCCGTCTACGAGCAGTACTTC	NA	TRBV6-5	TRBJ2-7	NA
CASIEYGGQSNQPQHF	TGTGCCAGTATAGAATATGGGGGACAGAGCAATCAGCCCCAGCATTTT	TRBD1	TRBV19	TRBJ1-5	NA
CASSPSGNSNQPQHF	TGTGCCAGCTCACCATCCGGGAATAGCAATCAGCCCCAGCATTTT	NA	TRBV18	TRBJ1-5	NA
CASYRGGELFF	TGTGCCAGCTACAGGGGCGGGGAGCTGTTTTTT	TRBD1	TRBV19	TRBJ2-2	NA
CASSSGFYGYTF	TGTGCCAGCAGTTCAGGGTTCTATGGCTACACCTTC	NA	TRBV27	TRBJ1-2	once
CASSLASSRVYGYTF	TGTGCCAGCAGCTTAGCGTCTTCCAGGGTTTATGGCTACACCTTC	NA	TRBV7-9	TRBJ1-2	NA
CATSRVPSQKLFF	TGTGCCACCAGCAGAGTACCAAGCCAAAAACTGTTTTTT	NA	TRBV15	TRBJ1-4	NA
CASRGEGHFYNEQFF	TGTGCCAGCAGAGGTGAAGGACACTTCTACAATGAGCAGTTCTTC	NA	TRBV7-9	TRBJ2-1	NA
CAWSVPSAPANYGYTF	TGTGCCTGGAGTGTACCCTCCGCCCCAGCTAACTATGGCTACACCTTC	NA	TRBV30	TRBJ1-2	NA
CASSAGLANTGELFF	TGCGCCAGCAGTGCCGGACTAGCCAACACCGGGGAGCTGTTTTTT	TRBD2	TRBV10-1	TRBJ2-2	NA
CASNPGRSYNEQFF	TGCGCCAGCAATCCGGGAAGGTCCTACAATGAGCAGTTCTTC	NA	TRBV5-1	TRBJ2-1	NA
CSFPGGTSGDNEQFF	TGCAGCTTCCCTGGGGGGACTAGCGGAGACAATGAGCAGTTCTTC	TRBD2	TRBV29-1	TRBJ2-1	NA
CASSYSRGRDTQYF	TGTGCCAGCAGTTACTCCAGGGGGAGAGATACGCAGTATTTT	TRBD1	TRBV6-6	TRBJ2-3	NA
CASSQAASGYSYNEQFF	TGTGCCAGCAGCCAAGCGGCTAGCGGGTACTCCTACAATGAGCAGTTCTTC	TRBD2	TRBV4-2	TRBJ2-1	NA